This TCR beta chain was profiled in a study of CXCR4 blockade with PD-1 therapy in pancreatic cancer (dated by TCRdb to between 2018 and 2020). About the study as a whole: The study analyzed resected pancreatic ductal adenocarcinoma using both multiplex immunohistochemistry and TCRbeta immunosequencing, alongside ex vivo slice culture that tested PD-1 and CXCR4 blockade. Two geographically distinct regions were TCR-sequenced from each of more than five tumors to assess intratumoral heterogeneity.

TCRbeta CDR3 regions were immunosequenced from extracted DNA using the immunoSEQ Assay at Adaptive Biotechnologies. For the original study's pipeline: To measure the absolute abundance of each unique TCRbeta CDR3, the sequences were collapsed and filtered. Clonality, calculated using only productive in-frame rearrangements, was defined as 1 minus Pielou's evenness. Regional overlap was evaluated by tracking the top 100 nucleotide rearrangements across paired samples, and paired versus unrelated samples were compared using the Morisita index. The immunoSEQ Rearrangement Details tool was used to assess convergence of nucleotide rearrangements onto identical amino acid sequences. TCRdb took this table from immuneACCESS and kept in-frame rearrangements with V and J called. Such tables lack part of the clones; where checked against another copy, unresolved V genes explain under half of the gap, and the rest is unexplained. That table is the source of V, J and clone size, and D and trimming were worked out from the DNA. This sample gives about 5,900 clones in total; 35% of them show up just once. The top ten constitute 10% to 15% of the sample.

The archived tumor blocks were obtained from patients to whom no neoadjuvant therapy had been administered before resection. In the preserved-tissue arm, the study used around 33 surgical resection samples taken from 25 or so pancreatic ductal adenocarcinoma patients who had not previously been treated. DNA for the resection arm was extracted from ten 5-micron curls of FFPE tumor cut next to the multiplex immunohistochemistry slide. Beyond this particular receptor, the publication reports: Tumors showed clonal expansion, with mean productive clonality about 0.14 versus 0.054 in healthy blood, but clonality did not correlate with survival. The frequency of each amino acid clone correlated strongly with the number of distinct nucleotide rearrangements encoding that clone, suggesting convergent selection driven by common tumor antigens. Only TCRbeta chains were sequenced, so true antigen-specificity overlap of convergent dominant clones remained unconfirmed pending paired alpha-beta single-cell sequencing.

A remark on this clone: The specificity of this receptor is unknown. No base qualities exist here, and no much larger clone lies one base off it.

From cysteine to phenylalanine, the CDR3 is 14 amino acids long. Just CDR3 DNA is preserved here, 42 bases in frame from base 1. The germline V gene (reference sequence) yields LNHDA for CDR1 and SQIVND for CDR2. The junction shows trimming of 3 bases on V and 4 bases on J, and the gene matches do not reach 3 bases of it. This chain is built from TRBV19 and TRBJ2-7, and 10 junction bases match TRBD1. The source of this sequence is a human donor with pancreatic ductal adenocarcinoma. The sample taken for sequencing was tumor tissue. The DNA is TGTGCCAGTAGTATGGGACAGGGGAGTTACGAGCAGTACTTC. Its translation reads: CASSMGQGSYEQYF.